A single sample is the source of the 9 T cell receptor beta chains below, sequenced in a study of blood T cell repertoires in COVID-19. Only in-frame clones appear in the TCRdb table, and some are missing; sequencing was by immunoSEQ multiplex PCR. Among over 200,000 clones listed, approximately 84% were seen once. The sample consisted of PBMCs or T cells enriched from blood (not recorded which). These receptors were obtained from a man younger than 35 who had recovered from COVID-19.

The V and J genes are TRBV18 and TRBJ2-7; 8 bases line up with TRBD2. J gave up 5 bases and V 4 bases, and 13 bases lay outside the gene matches. Per the germline V gene, CDR1 is KGHSH and CDR2 is LQKENI. This CDR3 is 16 amino acids long. The CDR3 is CASSHPLSGGSHEQYF. The CDR3 DNA is TGTGCCAGCTCACACCCTCTATCGGGAGGGTCCCACGAGCAGTACTTC.

The rearrangement links TRBV4-1 to TRBJ1-4, with D unclear. CDR3 length: 13 residues. V lost 1 base and J 12 bases, leaving 12 bases between the germline ends. Germline CDR1 is MGHRA and CDR2 is YSYEKL. The DNA for the CDR3 is TGCGCCAGCAGCCAAGTCGTAAACACAGAACTGTTTTTT. Residues: CASSQVVNTELFF.

CDR3 coding DNA: TGCAGTGTAGGGGGCTCTGTGGCTTTCTTT. Translating gives CSVGGSVAFF. V usage is TRBV20-1 and J usage is TRBJ1-1, with 7 positions matching TRBD1. Germline lookup yields CDR1 DFQATT and CDR2 SNEGSKA (reference sequence). CDR3 length equals 10 residues. With V trimmed by 7 bases and J by 11 bases, 7 bases remained unmatched.

The CDR3 loop reads CASSLGDRNQPQHF. CDR3 sequence (DNA): TGTGCCAGCAGCTTAGGGGACAGGAATCAGCCCCAGCATTTT. The chain joins TRBV7-9 to TRBJ1-5; 8 nucleotides agree with TRBD1. Trimming removed 1 base from V and 4 bases from J; junction bases left unmatched: 0. This CDR3 has 14 amino acids. Germline-derived CDR1 and CDR2 are SEHNR and FQNEAQ (reference sequence).

The V call is TRBV4-2, the J call TRBJ2-5; TRBD1 aligns across 12 bases. CDR1 LGHNA and CDR2 YNFKEQ come from the germline V gene. The CDR3 spans 16 residues. The junction had 4 bases not matched to a gene; V was cut back by 0 bases and J by 5 bases. The CDR3 is CASSQDRGQGAETQYF. The DNA for the CDR3 is TGTGCCAGCAGCCAAGATCGGGGACAGGGGGCTGAGACCCAGTACTTC.

The sample holds one count of this clone. The chain carries TRBV4-1 and TRBJ1-3; 8 bases agree with TRBD1. CDR3 length: 15 residues. The ends lost 1 base at V and 2 bases at J; junction bases unmatched: 1. CDR1 and CDR2 (germline): MGHRA, YSYEKL. CDR3 nucleotides: TGCGCCAGCAGCCAAGTACAGGGGGCTGGAAACACCATATATTTT. Its protein product is CASSQVQGAGNTIYF.

The chain employs TRBV11-1 and TRBJ1-3, with D possibly matching TRBD1 (5 bases). CDR3 length equals 15 residues. Germline CDR1 SGHAT, CDR2 FQDESV (reference sequence). V lost 5 bases and J lost 0, with 11 bases in between. CDR3 loop: CASSLTAISGNTIYF. DNA for the CDR3: TGTGCCAGCAGCCTGACAGCAATCTCTGGAAACACCATATATTTT.

This clone was detected only once. The chain joins TRBV18 to TRBJ1-2; TRBD1 is a possible D gene (5 bases). Deletions cut 6 bases from V and 2 bases from J, with 10 bases between. The germline CDR1 and CDR2 sequences are KGHSH and LQKENI. The CDR3 runs 13 residues. CDR3 DNA sequence: TGTGCCAGCTCTTCCGACAGAAACTATGGCTACACCTTC. Encoded protein: CASSSDRNYGYTF.

This chain connects TRBV10-3 to TRBJ2-7, with TRBD2 identical over 13 bases. The CDR3 is 15 residues long. In germline, CDR1 is ENHRY, CDR2 SYGVKD. The ends lost 6 bases at V and 7 bases at J; junction bases unmatched: 9. The CDR3 is CAISELAGGLSEQYF. The DNA of the CDR3 is TGTGCCATCAGCGAACTAGCGGGAGGGCTCAGTGAGCAGTACTTC.